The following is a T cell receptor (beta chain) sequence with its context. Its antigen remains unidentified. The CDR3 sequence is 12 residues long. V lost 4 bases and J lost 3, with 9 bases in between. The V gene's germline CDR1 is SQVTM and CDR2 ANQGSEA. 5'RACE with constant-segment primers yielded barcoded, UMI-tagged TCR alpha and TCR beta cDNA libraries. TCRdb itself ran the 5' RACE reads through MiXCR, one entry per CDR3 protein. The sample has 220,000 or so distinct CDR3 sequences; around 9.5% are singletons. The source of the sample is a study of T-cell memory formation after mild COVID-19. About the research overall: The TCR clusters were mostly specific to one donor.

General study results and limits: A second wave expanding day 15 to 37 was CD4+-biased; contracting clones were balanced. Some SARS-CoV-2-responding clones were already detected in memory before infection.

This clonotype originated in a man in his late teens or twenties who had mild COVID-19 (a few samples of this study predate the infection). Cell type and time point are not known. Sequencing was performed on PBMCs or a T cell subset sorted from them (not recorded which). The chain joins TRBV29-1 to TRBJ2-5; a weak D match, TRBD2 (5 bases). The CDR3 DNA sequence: TGCAGCGTTGTGTGGGGAGAAGAGACCCAGTACTTC. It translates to CSVVWGEETQYF.